This T cell receptor beta chain came from a study of T-cell reconstitution after alpha-beta-depleted transplantation in children. Preparation of the TCRbeta library used unique molecular identifiers. MiXCR, applied by TCRdb to the PCR reads, yields one record per CDR3 protein. The repertoire holds approximately 240,000 distinct CDR3 sequences, with roughly a tenth as singletons. CDR1 is SGHVS, CDR2 FNYEAQ, per germline. The CDR3 spans 13 residues. V gave up 4 bases and J gave up 6 bases, with 12 bases separating them. Only a few counts were recorded for this clonotype. Sequenced here: PBMCs from the stem cell graft donor, sampled from the stem cell graft. This TCR was sampled from a human donor who donated a stem cell graft to a child with acute lymphoblastic leukemia. The chain employs TRBV7-6 and TRBJ2-5; weak D call: TRBD2 (6 bases). The CDR3 DNA reads as TGTGCCAGCAGCTGGGAGGAGGGCCAGACCCAGTACTTC. Its protein product is CASSWEEGQTQYF.